One and the same sample provided the 15 T cell receptor beta chains below, sequenced in a study of blood T cell repertoires in COVID-19. The method was immunoSEQ multiplex PCR; TCRdb's version includes in-frame clones alone and lacks a portion of them. The data contain about 140,000 clones, about 84% of them singletons. Sequenced input: peripheral blood. The receptors were gathered from a woman older than 75 in a cohort sampled during active or convalescent COVID-19.

This clone has only one observation. A junction end diverges from the germline sequence, so it may reflect a read error. The chain has TRBV6-5 and TRBJ2-3; D uncertain. This CDR3 has 12 amino acids. Germline loops: CDR1 MNHEY, CDR2 SVGAGI. The CDR3 is CASSYSKDTQYF. The CDR3 DNA reads TGTGCCAGCTCATATAGCAAAGATACGCAGTATTTT.

This chain joins TRBV5-3 and TRBJ2-2; TRBD1 is a possible D gene (6 bases). TRBV5-3 is annotated as an ORF whose role is uncertain. There are 17 residues in the CDR3. The V and J ends lost 2 bases and 1 base respectively, with 15 bases between them. CDR3 nucleotide sequence: TGTGCCAGAAGCTTTTTTTACCGGGACAAGAACACCGGGGAGCTGTTTTTT. As protein: CARSFFYRDKNTGELFF.

This chain links TRBV4-1 with TRBJ2-1, with 7 bases identical to TRBD2. The junction had 11 bases not matched to a gene; V was cut back by 4 bases and J by 8 bases. Germline assignment: CDR1 MGHRA and CDR2 YSYEKL. This CDR3 has 15 residues. The CDR3 is CASSRGLENSHEQFF. CDR3 nucleotide sequence: TGCGCCAGCAGCCGAGGACTAGAAAATAGCCATGAGCAGTTCTTC.

The chain links TRBV10-1 to TRBJ1-2, with unresolved D. V lost 6 bases to trimming and J lost 2 bases, with 10 bases between them. Germline loops: CDR1 WNHNN, CDR2 SYGVQD (reference sequence). The CDR3 has 13 residues. The CDR3 bases are TGCGCCAGCAGCCGGGAAAACAACTATGGCTACACCTTC. Translating it yields CASSRENNYGYTF.

This clone was counted many times. The chain has TRBV28 and TRBJ2-5, with TRBD2 as a possible D gene (5 bases). Germline V gene lookup returns CDR1 MDHEN and CDR2 SYDVKM. V lost 4 bases, J lost 2 bases, and 11 bases lay in between. CDR3 size: 14 residues. For the CDR3, the DNA is TGTGCCAGCAGTTATTCCGGGGTTCAAGAGACCCAGTACTTC. Its translation is CASSYSGVQETQYF.

This clone was seen just once. The rearrangement uses TRBV14 and TRBJ1-2; D gene uncertain. V was pared by 0 bases and J by 4 bases, with 18 bases between. This CDR3 is built from 17 residues. CDR1 and CDR2 from the germline V gene are SGHDN and FVKESK. CDR3 nucleotides: TGTGCCAGCAGCCAAGATCGCCGGAGCCCTCGGGGCTATGGCTACACCTTC. Protein: CASSQDRRSPRGYGYTF.

The J gene is TRBJ2-3, the V gene TRBV9, with D possibly matching TRBD2 (6 bases). This CDR3 comprises 17 residues. V lost 0 bases and J 5 bases, leaving 19 bases between the germline ends. Germline CDR1 and CDR2: SGDLS and YYNGEE. DNA for the CDR3: TGTGCCAGCAGCGTAGCTGTTACTAGCACCGGTCAAGATACGCAGTATTTT. It yields the protein CASSVAVTSTGQDTQYF.

The J gene is TRBJ2-5, the V gene TRBV5-4; TRBD1 matches at 7 bases. The V and J ends lost 2 bases and 3 bases, in that order; junction bases with no gene match: 4. The CDR3 covers 14 residues. Germline CDR1 is SGHNT and CDR2 is YYREEE (reference sequence). The CDR3 is CASSLRQGKETQYF. CDR3 DNA: TGTGCCAGCAGCTTACGACAGGGCAAAGAGACCCAGTACTTC.

The chain is built from TRBV3-1 (or the pseudogene TRBV3-2) and TRBJ1-4, with D uncertain. Germline values: CDR1 LGHDT, CDR2 YNNKEL (reference sequence). The CDR3 is 14 residues long. Trimming took off 4 bases at V and 7 bases at J, with 13 bases between the two ends. The CDR3 sequence: CASSPTQSPEKLFF. The DNA of the CDR3 is TGTGCCAGCAGCCCGACACAGTCTCCTGAAAAACTGTTTTTT.

This clone was detected only once. The chain has TRBV9 and TRBJ2-3; D is possibly TRBD2 (6 bases). The germline CDR1 and CDR2 sequences are SGDLS and YYNGEE. The CDR3 loop spans 15 amino acids. V was cut by 5 bases and J by 6 bases, with 19 bases left in between. As DNA, the CDR3 is TGTGCCAGCAGGGCCTCGGGACTCCTAAAGGATACGCAGTATTTT. Translation gives CASRASGLLKDTQYF.

J is TRBJ2-5 and V is TRBV15; 11 bases fit TRBD1. The CDR3 is 16 residues long. J gave up 5 bases and V 0 bases, and 5 bases lay outside the gene matches. Germline CDR1 reads LNHNV; CDR2 reads YYDKDF (reference sequence). CDR3 loop: CATSREGQGGLETQYF. CDR3 nucleotides: TGTGCCACCAGCAGAGAGGGACAGGGGGGTTTGGAGACCCAGTACTTC. The whole variable domain, remainder taken from reference TRBV15 and TRBJ2-5, is DAMVIQNPRYQVTQFGKPVTLSCSQTLNHNVMYWYQQKSSQAPKLLFHYYDKDFNNEADTPDNFQSRRPNTSFCFLDIRSPGLGDTAMYLCATSREGQGGLETQYFGPGTRLLVL.

The V gene is TRBV27, the J gene TRBJ1-2; D unclear. There are 15 residues in the CDR3. The V end lost 1 base, the J end lost 6 bases, and 15 bases lay between the germline ends. The germline CDR1 and CDR2 sequences are MNHEY and SMNVEV (reference sequence). Here the CDR3 DNA reads TGTGCCAGCAGTTTATTTTTTCGGGGAGGTAATGGCTACACCTTC. As protein: CASSLFFRGGNGYTF.

Only a few counts were recorded for this clone. The chain uses TRBV6-1 and TRBJ1-1; D call uncertain. CDR3 length: 15 residues. V lost 2 bases, J lost 0 bases, and 10 bases lay in between. The germline CDR1 and CDR2 sequences are MNHNS and SASEGT. The DNA of the CDR3 is TGTGCCAGCAGTGAACCTCGTTTATTGAACACTGAAGCTTTCTTT. This translates into CASSEPRLLNTEAFF.

The gene calls are TRBV28 and TRBJ1-1; 10 bases line up with TRBD1. After removal of 6 bases from V and 5 bases from J, the junction contained 3 bases not matched to a gene. CDR3 length: 13 amino acids. Germline loops: CDR1 MDHEN, CDR2 SYDVKM. Written as DNA, the CDR3 is TGTGCCAGCAGCCCGGGACAGGGGACTGAAGCTTTCTTT. Amino acids: CASSPGQGTEAFF.

This clone was found a few times. The CDR3 protein is CASSFELALQETQYF. The CDR3 DNA reads as TGTGCCAGCAGTTTTGAACTAGCGTTACAAGAGACCCAGTACTTC. This chain uses TRBV28 with TRBJ2-5, with 7 bases fitting TRBD2. V was pared by 3 bases and J by 2 bases, with 6 bases of the junction left unmatched. CDR3 size: 15 residues. Per the germline V gene, CDR1 is MDHEN and CDR2 is SYDVKM.